The 26 T cell receptor beta chains reported below all come from one sample, sequenced in a study of T cells in Graves' hyperthyroidism and ophthalmopathy. Amplified regions were TCR beta CDR3 sequences from RNA transcripts. A set of HTBI primers served as the primers for a first-round RT-PCR of the TCR CDR3. TCRdb analysed the multiplex PCR reads with MiXCR anew, one entry per CDR3 protein. Here the sample spans around 350,000 distinct CDR3 sequences, roughly 15% being singletons. The sample taken for sequencing was blood. These receptors were obtained from a woman in her fifties or sixties with Graves' ophthalmopathy.

This clonotype was seen ten or more times. V usage is TRBV7-9 and J usage is TRBJ2-5; no definite D call. Trimming removed 8 bases from V and 7 bases from J, with 17 bases in between. The CDR3 runs to 13 residues. CDR1 and CDR2 (germline): SEHNR, FQNEAQ (reference sequence). DNA of the CDR3: TGTGCCAGCGACCCCAAGGTACTTGGGACCCAGTACTTC. Translated, it gives CASDPKVLGTQYF. The variable domain in full, completed from reference TRBV7-9 and TRBJ2-5, reads DTGVSQNPRHKITKRGQNVTFRCDPISEHNRLYWYRQTLGQGPEFLTYFQNEAQLEKSRLLSDRFSAERPKGSFSTLEIQRTEQGDSAMYLCASDPKVLGTQYFGPGTRLLVL.

The V and J genes are TRBV6-4 and TRBJ1-4, with 9 bases lining up with TRBD1. The germline CDR1 and CDR2 sequences are MRHNA and SNTAGT. The CDR3 loop spans 15 amino acids. V lost 6 bases to trimming and J lost 5 bases; unmatched junction nucleotides: 7. CDR3 sequence (DNA): TGTGCCAGCAGGGGGGGACAGGGTTGCAATGAAAAACTGTTTTTT. This gives the protein CASRGGQGCNEKLFF.

This chain joins TRBV12-3 or TRBV12-4 and TRBJ2-1; possibly TRBD2 for D (6 bases). This CDR3 has 14 amino acids. V was cut by 6 bases and J by 7 bases, with 16 bases left in between. The CDR3 sequence is CASSRETPLNEQFF. The CDR3 region has the DNA TGTGCCAGCAGCCGGGAGACGCCATTGAATGAGCAGTTCTTC.

A note on this clonotype: A much more abundant neighbour one base away suggests this may be a read error. This sequence joins TRBV29-1 and TRBJ2-3, with D perhaps matching TRBD2 (6 bases). V was clipped by 7 bases and J by 0 bases, with 17 bases between them. The V gene's germline CDR1 is SQVTM and CDR2 ANQGSEA. The CDR3 is made up of 15 amino acids. The CDR3 loop is CSAVGSAGSTDTQYF. The CDR3 DNA reads TGCAGCGCTGTGGGGAGTGCGGGAAGCACAGATACGCAGTATTTT.

The chain joins TRBV5-1 to TRBJ2-5, with D perhaps being TRBD1 or TRBD2 (5 bases each). Looked up from germline, CDR1 is SGHRS and CDR2 is YFSETQ. Trimming stripped 3 bases from V and 2 bases from J, with 11 bases between. CDR3 length equals 14 residues. CDR3 coding DNA: TGCGCCAGCAGCTCCAACTGGGGGCAAGAGACCCAGTACTTC. It specifies CASSSNWGQETQYF. The full variable domain, with the rest looked up from reference TRBV5-1 and TRBJ2-5, is KAGVTQTPRYLIKTRGQQVTLSCSPISGHRSVSWYQQTPGQGLQFLFEYFSETQRNKGNFPGRFSGRQFSNSRSEMNVSTLELGDSALYLCASSSNWGQETQYFGPGTRLLVL.

This clonotype was counted between two and nine times. The V and J genes are TRBV6-2 or TRBV6-3 and TRBJ2-3, with TRBD2 matching over 16 bases. V dropped 2 bases and J dropped 3; count of bases not matched to a gene: 2. This CDR3 has 17 residues. Germline V gene data show CDR1 as MNHEY and CDR2 as SVGEGT. CDR3 amino acids: CASSYGTSGRATDTQYF. The CDR3 region has the DNA TGTGCCAGCAGTTACGGGACTAGCGGGAGGGCTACAGATACGCAGTATTTT.

V usage is TRBV5-1 and J usage is TRBJ1-4, with a tentative D call TRBD1 (6 bases). The CDR3 totals 16 residues. Looked up from germline, CDR1 is SGHRS and CDR2 is YFSETQ. Trimming left V 4 bases short and J 8 bases short, with 21 bases between. This chain's CDR3 is CASSPAPTGLGEKLFF. In DNA, the CDR3 is TGCGCCAGCAGCCCGGCCCCGACAGGCCTAGGGGAAAAACTGTTTTTT.

The V call is TRBV24-1, the J call TRBJ2-1; 9 bases map to TRBD1. The V segment lost 5 bases and the J segment 6 bases; nucleotides outside the gene matches: 7. Germline CDR1 and CDR2: KGHDR and SFDVKD. The CDR3 contains 15 residues. CDR3 residues: CATSGFGTGTNEQFF. The CDR3 DNA is TGTGCCACCAGTGGGTTCGGGACAGGGACCAATGAGCAGTTCTTC.

The V call is TRBV19, the J call TRBJ2-1, with TRBD1 matching over 8 bases. The ends lost 7 bases at V and 0 bases at J; junction bases unmatched: 8. The CDR3 loop spans 16 amino acids. CDR1 LNHDA and CDR2 SQIVND come from the germline V gene (reference sequence). The CDR3 sequence: CASTPGQDSSYNEQFF. Written as DNA, the CDR3 is TGTGCCAGTACCCCGGGACAGGATAGCTCCTACAATGAGCAGTTCTTC.

This chain joins TRBV9 and TRBJ2-2; a weak D match, TRBD1 (5 bases). The CDR3 runs 16 residues. The V gene's germline CDR1 is SGDLS and CDR2 YYNGEE. Trimming stripped 0 bases from V and 2 bases from J, with 11 bases between. CDR3 sequence (DNA): TGTGCCAGCAGCGTAGTATCAGGGATTAACACCGGGGAGCTGTTTTTT. Translation gives CASSVVSGINTGELFF.

The rearrangement joins TRBV7-3 to TRBJ2-7; 10 nucleotides line up with TRBD1. Germline CDR1 and CDR2: SGHTA and FQGTGA. The CDR3 sequence is 17 residues long. After removal of 1 base from V and 5 bases from J, the junction contained 11 bases not matched to a gene. This CDR3 is CASSLMAAGTGVHEQYF. CDR3 sequence (DNA): TGTGCCAGCAGCTTAATGGCCGCCGGGACAGGGGTCCACGAGCAGTACTTC.

There are many counts of this clonotype. The chain links TRBV7-8 to TRBJ1-2; TRBD1 matches 8 bases. Trimming took 7 bases from V and 6 from J; bases not matched to a gene: 7. The CDR3 has 13 amino acids. Germline V gene sequence: CDR1 SGHVS, CDR2 FQNEAQ. The CDR3 is CASNDRGSDGYTF. As DNA, the CDR3 is TGTGCCAGCAACGACAGGGGCTCGGATGGCTACACCTTC.

This clonotype was found many times. The chain links TRBV20-1 to TRBJ2-1; maybe TRBD1 (5 bases). Germline-derived CDR1 and CDR2 are DFQATT and SNEGSKA (reference sequence). Trimming pared 0 bases from V and 9 bases from J, leaving 12 bases between. The CDR3 extends over 13 amino acids. This CDR3 is CSARDTQGIEQFF. The DNA for the CDR3 is TGCAGTGCTAGAGATACTCAGGGAATTGAGCAGTTCTTC.

This clonotype turned up a few times. This chain uses TRBV20-1 with TRBJ1-2, with TRBD1 as a possible D gene (5 bases). Germline values: CDR1 DFQATT, CDR2 SNEGSKA (reference sequence). The CDR3 runs to 11 residues. This CDR3 is CSRSQGYGYTF. As DNA, the CDR3 is TGCAGCCGCTCCCAGGGCTATGGCTACACCTTC.

The table lists this clonotype with many counts. V usage is TRBV7-9 and J usage is TRBJ2-5, with TRBD1 matching 10 bases. Germline values: CDR1 SEHNR, CDR2 FQNEAQ (reference sequence). The J segment lost 3 bases and the V segment lost 3 bases, leaving 4 bases of the junction unmatched. The CDR3 runs to 15 residues. CDR3 DNA sequence: TGTGCCAGCAGCTTTACCGGGACAGGGGAAGAGACCCAGTACTTC. It translates to CASSFTGTGEETQYF.

The chain has TRBV29-1 and TRBJ2-6; no clear D gene. The V gene's germline CDR1 is SQVTM and CDR2 ANQGSEA. V was cut by 5 bases and J by 1 base, with 6 bases left in between. This CDR3 contains 13 residues. The CDR3 reads CSVITSGANVLTF. CDR3 DNA sequence: TGCAGCGTTATCACATCTGGGGCCAACGTCCTGACTTTC.

Many counts were recorded for this clonotype. The chain carries TRBV3-1 and TRBJ2-3, with D hard to call. The CDR3 extends over 14 amino acids. CDR1 and CDR2 from the germline V gene are LGHDT and YNNKEL (reference sequence). V was cut by 0 bases and J by 4 bases, with 8 bases left in between. The CDR3 DNA sequence: TGTGCCAGCAGCCAAGATCCTAGTGCAGATACGCAGTATTTT. Translated: CASSQDPSADTQYF.

This clonotype came up many times. The genes are TRBV7-9 and TRBJ2-3, with D possibly being TRBD1 (6 bases). This CDR3 is 15 amino acids long. Trimming removed 5 bases at V and 1 base at J, with 13 bases between. The germline CDR1 and CDR2 sequences are SEHNR and FQNEAQ (reference sequence). CDR3 in DNA: TGTGCCAGCAGCCTCAGGGGCCCAGGCACAGATACGCAGTATTTT. Amino acid sequence: CASSLRGPGTDTQYF.

V and J are TRBV5-1 and TRBJ2-1, with unresolved D. The CDR3 runs to 11 residues. V was cut by 5 bases and J by 10 bases, with 10 bases left in between. Germline loops: CDR1 SGHRS, CDR2 YFSETQ. CDR3 in amino acids: CASRIAGEQFF. In nucleotides, the CDR3 is TGCGCCAGCAGAATAGCTGGAGAGCAGTTCTTC.

The sample holds one count of this clonotype. This rearrangement joins TRBV11-1 to TRBJ2-1; TRBD2 agrees at 10 bases. The germline V gene has CDR1 SGHAT and CDR2 FQDESV (reference sequence). The ends lost 6 bases at V and 4 bases at J; junction bases unmatched: 3. This CDR3 region has 14 residues. For the CDR3, the DNA is TGTGCCAGCAGGACTAGCGGGCAGTACAATGAGCAGTTCTTC. Translation: CASRTSGQYNEQFF. Combining the CDR3 with reference TRBV11-1 and TRBJ2-1 gives the whole variable domain EAEVAQSPRYKITEKSQAVAFWCDPISGHATLYWYRQILGQGPELLVQFQDESVVDDSQLPKDRFSAERLKGVDSTLKIQPAELGDSAMYLCASRTSGQYNEQFFGPGTRLTVL.

The chain couples TRBV28 to TRBJ2-2, with a weak D call TRBD1 (6 bases). V lost 6 bases to trimming and J lost 7 bases, with 18 bases between them. CDR1 is MDHEN, CDR2 SYDVKM, per germline. The CDR3 length is 15 residues. The chain's CDR3 is CASRHSRGFVGELFF. Written as DNA, the CDR3 is TGTGCCAGCAGACACTCCAGGGGTTTTGTCGGGGAGCTGTTTTTT.

Note on this clonotype: The final CDR3 position lacks the conserved phenylalanine or tryptophan, pointing to a likely read error. V is TRBV7-9 and J is TRBJ2-7; tentatively, D is TRBD1 or TRBD2 (5 bases each). Germline values: CDR1 SEHNR, CDR2 FQNEAQ (reference sequence). The CDR3 sequence is 14 residues long. V was pared by 1 base and J by 0 bases, with 7 bases between. CDR3 in amino acids: CASSLGGTSYEQYL. In DNA, the CDR3 is TGTGCCAGCAGCTTAGGAGGGACCTCCTACGAGCAGTACCTC.

This chain uses TRBV30 with TRBJ2-4, with 8 bases lining up with TRBD2. The CDR3 totals 17 residues. Trimming removed 2 bases from V and 0 bases from J; junction bases left unmatched: 9. Germline-derived CDR1 and CDR2 are GTSNPN and SVGIG (reference sequence). The CDR3 coding sequence is TGTGCCTGGAGTCGCCCTTTAGCGGGAAGAGCCAAAAACATTCAGTACTTC. Residues: CAWSRPLAGRAKNIQYF. Drawing the rest from reference TRBV30 and TRBJ2-4, the complete variable domain is SQTIHQWPATLVQPVGSPLSLECTVEGTSNPNLYWYRQAAGRGLQLLFYSVGIGQISSEVPQNLSASRPQDRQFILSSKKLLLSDSGFYLCAWSRPLAGRAKNIQYFGAGTRLSVL.

This clonotype was counted many times. The CDR3 bases are TGTGCCAGCAGCTTAGGACAGTCTGGAGAGCAGTACTTC. Its translation: CASSLGQSGEQYF. This rearrangement joins TRBV7-3 to TRBJ2-7, with a possible D match to TRBD1 (6 bases). V was shortened by 2 bases and J by 7 bases, with 12 bases between the two germline ends. This CDR3 has 13 amino acids. CDR1 and CDR2 from the germline V gene are SGHTA and FQGTGA.

Ten or more counts support this clonotype. The gene calls are TRBV20-1 and TRBJ2-1, with 11 bases aligning to TRBD2. The ends lost 2 bases at V and 0 bases at J; junction bases unmatched: 6. Germline V gene lookup returns CDR1 DFQATT and CDR2 SNEGSKA (reference sequence). There are 17 residues in the CDR3. DNA of the CDR3: TGCAGTGCTAGAAGGACTAGCGGGTTCAGCTCCTACAATGAGCAGTTCTTC. Its translation is CSARRTSGFSSYNEQFF.

In its sample, this clonotype was seen many times. V usage is TRBV7-9 and J usage is TRBJ2-3; D is unresolved. CDR3 length: 14 residues. V lost 0 bases, J lost 4 bases, and 8 bases lay in between. Germline loops: CDR1 SEHNR, CDR2 FQNEAQ (reference sequence). DNA for the CDR3: TGTGCCAGCAGCTTAGCCCCGGGTCCAGATACGCAGTATTTT. Translation gives CASSLAPGPDTQYF. Together with reference TRBV7-9 and TRBJ2-3, the CDR3 gives the full variable domain: DTGVSQNPRHKITKRGQNVTFRCDPISEHNRLYWYRQTLGQGPEFLTYFQNEAQLEKSRLLSDRFSAERPKGSFSTLEIQRTEQGDSAMYLCASSLAPGPDTQYFGPGTRLTVL.